This is a list of T cell receptor beta chains from one sample in a study of cytotoxic CD8 clonotypes in ibrutinib-treated CLL. The assay was immunoSEQ multiplex PCR, and TCRdb's table has in-frame clones only and misses some. The table lists around 140,000 clones, more than 75% of them singletons, with less than 9% in the top ten. The sequenced sample was PBMCs, obtained after 36 months of ibrutinib treatment. The receptors here all came from a human donor with chronic lymphocytic leukemia. Each CDR3 is given with its conserved first and last residue. Each record gives: clone size, V gene, J gene, D gene, CDR3 DNA, CDR3 protein. The D gene is left open where the match is weak. The size field is filled for only some rows; it gives once, few, many or a size class.

NA	TRBV7-2	TRBJ2-1	TRBD2	TGTGCCAGCAGCTTAGACGCGGGGGAATACAATGAGCAGTTCTTC	CASSLDAGEYNEQFF
once	TRBV6-1	TRBJ2-7	NA	TGTGCCAGCAGTGTCCTGGGCGGAATTTCCTACGAGCAGTACTTC	CASSVLGGISYEQYF
NA	TRBV6-5	TRBJ2-3	TRBD1	TGTGCCAGCAGTTCGGGACAGGGGACAGATACGCAGTATTTT	CASSSGQGTDTQYF
once	TRBV2	TRBJ2-5	TRBD1	TGTGCCACGGGACAGGTCCAAGAGACCCAGTACTTC	CATGQVQETQYF
NA	TRBV19	TRBJ1-4	NA	TGTGCCAGTAGTGTAGGTTCGGCGGATAATGAAAAACTGTTTTTT	CASSVGSADNEKLFF
few	TRBV7-9	TRBJ1-2	NA	TGTGCCAGCAGCCCGTGGGCGTTTCATTATGGCTACACCTTC	CASSPWAFHYGYTF
NA	TRBV30	TRBJ2-7	TRBD1	TGTGCCTGCGGACAGGGACCCTACGAGCAGTACTTC	CACGQGPYEQYF
NA	TRBV5-6	TRBJ2-1	NA	TGTGCCAGCAGCCCGCCGGGACGACAATTAAAGTTCTTC	CASSPPGRQLKFF
NA	TRBV7-8	TRBJ1-1	NA	TGTGCCAGCAGCCCCGGGACACCTCTGCGGACTGAAGCTTTCTTT	CASSPGTPLRTEAFF
NA	TRBV2	TRBJ2-5	NA	TGTGCCAGCACCGAGGGGGGGGCCCAGTACTTC	CASTEGGAQYF
few	TRBV10-3	TRBJ1-3	NA	TGTGCCACCTCTCTTACAGGGACCACCTATTCTGGAAACACCATATATTTT	CATSLTGTTYSGNTIYF
NA	TRBV21-1	TRBJ2-2	NA	TGTGCCAGCAGCAAAGCGCAGTGGGGGCTAGCGGGCGACACCGGGGAGCTGTTTTTT	CASSKAQWGLAGDTGELFF
NA	TRBV2	TRBJ2-7	NA	TGTGCCAGCAGTGAGGGTCCTAGATACGAGCAGTACTTC	CASSEGPRYEQYF
once	TRBV7-8	TRBJ1-1	NA	TGTGCCAGCAGCTTAGGGACAGAGCTCACTGAAGCTTTCTTT	CASSLGTELTEAFF
NA	TRBV18	TRBJ1-5	TRBD1	TGTGCCAGCTCCCTTACAGGGGGTCAAAGTCAGCCCCAGCATTTT	CASSLTGGQSQPQHF
NA	TRBV10-2	TRBJ1-6	NA	TGCGCCAGCAGTGAGAGCCGTGATGCCTATAATTCACCCCTCCACTTT	CASSESRDAYNSPLHF
NA	TRBV5-3	TRBJ1-1	NA	TGTGCCAGCAGGACAGTACCGAACACTGAAGCTTTCTTT	CASRTVPNTEAFF